This passage covers 20 T cell receptor beta chains from one sample sequenced in a study of blood T cell repertoires in COVID-19. Assay used: immunoSEQ multiplex PCR; TCRdb lists only in-frame clones, some missing. The table includes about 370,000 clones, 70% to 90% detected once. Sequencing was carried out using peripheral blood. These receptors were taken from a woman in her 30s with COVID-19, enrolled during active disease.

This clone was detected only once. The chain couples TRBV19 to TRBJ1-2; 8 nucleotides align to TRBD1. CDR3 length: 17 residues. J lost 4 bases, V lost 2 bases, and 12 bases had no gene match. Germline V gene sequence: CDR1 LNHDA, CDR2 SQIVND (reference sequence). The CDR3 DNA follows: TGTGCCAGTAGTATACCAATGGACAGGGCTTACCTCTATGGCTACACCTTC. It yields the protein CASSIPMDRAYLYGYTF.

The chain links TRBV3-1 (or the pseudogene TRBV3-2) to TRBJ1-1; 8 nucleotides match TRBD1. Per the germline V gene, CDR1 is LGHDT and CDR2 is YNNKEL (reference sequence). The J segment lost 4 bases and the V segment lost 0 bases, leaving 4 bases of the junction unmatched. CDR3 length: 15 amino acids. CDR3 sequence (DNA): TGTGCCAGCAGCCAAGACAGGGGGCTGGGCACTGAAGCTTTCTTT. Translated, it gives CASSQDRGLGTEAFF.

The V gene is TRBV7-9, the J gene TRBJ1-4; 12 bases are a match to TRBD1. Looked up from germline, CDR1 is SEHNR and CDR2 is FQNEAQ (reference sequence). V was clipped by 4 bases and J by 2 bases; unmatched bases: 2. The CDR3 runs 16 residues. The CDR3 is CASSSGQGATNEKLFF. The CDR3 DNA reads TGTGCCAGCAGCTCGGGACAGGGGGCGACTAATGAAAAACTGTTTTTT.

The chain combines TRBV7-9 with TRBJ2-5; D is undetermined. Trimming left V 6 bases short and J 0 bases short, with 5 bases between. Germline CDR1 reads SEHNR; CDR2 reads FQNEAQ (reference sequence). The CDR3 has 12 amino acids. This CDR3 reads CASRQNQETQYF. CDR3 nucleotide sequence: TGTGCCAGCAGACAGAACCAAGAGACCCAGTACTTC.

The chain carries TRBV27 and TRBJ1-5, with D maybe TRBD1 (5 bases). The V end was cut by 5 bases, the J end by 6 bases, with 14 bases between. Germline V gene lookup returns CDR1 MNHEY and CDR2 SMNVEV (reference sequence). This CDR3 is 14 amino acids long. CDR3 sequence reads: CASSPYGGGQPQHF. DNA for the CDR3: TGTGCCAGCAGTCCATACGGGGGAGGTCAGCCCCAGCATTTT.

V usage is TRBV27 and J usage is TRBJ1-2; 8 bases fit TRBD1. CDR3 size: 13 residues. V lost 6 bases and J lost 4; bases outside the gene matches: 4. CDR1 is MNHEY, CDR2 SMNVEV, per germline (reference sequence). The CDR3 spells CASRAGGVYGYTF. In DNA, the CDR3 is TGTGCCAGCAGGGCAGGGGGCGTCTATGGCTACACCTTC.

This chain joins TRBV7-6 and TRBJ2-5, with D possibly TRBD2 on 6 matching bases. This CDR3 has 12 amino acids. Germline V lookup: CDR1 SGHVS, CDR2 FNYEAQ. V shed 4 bases and J shed 9 bases, with 12 bases lying between them. CDR3 sequence: CASSSEGKAQYF. Here the CDR3 DNA reads TGTGCCAGCAGCTCGGAGGGTAAGGCCCAGTACTTC.

The gene calls are TRBV11-3 and TRBJ2-3; 14 bases map to TRBD2. Losses at the gene ends were 4 bases for V and 4 bases for J; bases not matched to a gene: 7. CDR1 and CDR2 from the germline V gene are SGHNT and YENEEA. This CDR3 is built from 17 residues. The DNA of the CDR3 is TGTGCCAGCAGCTCCCGGACTAGCGGGGGGATCGCAGATACGCAGTATTTT. Encoded protein: CASSSRTSGGIADTQYF. The whole variable domain, filled in from reference TRBV11-3 and TRBJ2-3, reads EAGVVQSPRYKIIEKKQPVAFWCNPISGHNTLYWYLQNLGQGPELLIRYENEEAVDDSQLPKDRFSAERLKGVDSTLKIQPAELGDSAVYLCASSSRTSGGIADTQYFGPGTRLTVL.

The chain joins TRBV7-9 to TRBJ2-7; no definite D call. Germline V gives CDR1 SEHNR, CDR2 FQNEAQ (reference sequence). Trimming removed 4 bases at V and 1 base at J, with 17 bases between. This CDR3 has 16 amino acids. The CDR3 DNA reads TGTGCCAGCAGCTCCATCGACTTAAAACATTCCTACGAGCAGTACTTC. Its translation: CASSSIDLKHSYEQYF.

The chain joins TRBV2 to TRBJ2-1; 8 positions agree with TRBD2. The CDR3 length is 15 residues. V dropped 4 bases and J dropped 8; count of bases not matched to a gene: 10. In germline, CDR1 is SNHLY, CDR2 FYNNEI. The CDR3 reads CASSVRTSSTYEQFF. The CDR3 DNA reads TGTGCCAGCAGTGTAAGGACTAGCTCTACCTATGAGCAGTTCTTC.

This clone was detected once. The chain uses TRBV4-1 and TRBJ1-2; 8 bases align to TRBD1. The length of the CDR3 is 13 residues. Germline V lookup: CDR1 MGHRA, CDR2 YSYEKL. V shed 4 bases, J shed 6 bases, and the junction held 4 bases outside the gene matches. The CDR3 loop reads CASSPGQDDGYTF. CDR3 DNA sequence: TGCGCCAGCAGCCCGGGACAGGATGATGGCTACACCTTC.

The rearrangement joins TRBV11-3 to TRBJ2-2; D unclear. Germline CDR1 is SGHNT and CDR2 is YENEEA. The CDR3 spans 14 residues. Trimming shortened V by 2 bases and J by 4 bases, and 8 bases separated the two germline ends. CDR3 DNA sequence: TGTGCCAGCAGCTTACATCCCAGCACCGGGGAGCTGTTTTTT. It codes for CASSLHPSTGELFF.

The CDR3 DNA reads as TGTGCCAGCAGTGTGGGGTGGACAGGTGAAAAACTGTTTTTT. As protein: CASSVGWTGEKLFF. The V gene is TRBV2, the J gene TRBJ1-4; 7 nucleotides match TRBD1. Trimming at V came to 4 bases and at J to 7 bases, leaving 6 bases not matched to a gene. Germline CDR1 reads SNHLY; CDR2 reads FYNNEI. This CDR3 is 14 amino acids long. The complete variable domain, with remaining parts taken from reference TRBV2 and TRBJ1-4, reads EPEVTQTPSHQVTQMGQEVILRCVPISNHLYFYWYRQILGQKVEFLVSFYNNEISEKSEIFDDQFSVERPDGSNFTLKIRSTKLEDSAMYFCASSVGWTGEKLFFGSGTQLSVL.

Regarding this clone: A read error may account for a junction end that differs from germline. V gene TRBV4-2 combines with J gene TRBJ2-7, with TRBD1 matching 7 bases. This CDR3 has 18 amino acids. Germline V gene sequence: CDR1 LGHNA, CDR2 YNFKEQ. The CDR3: CASSQGTIGGDKVGPSNF. The CDR3 bases are TGTGCCAGCAGCCAAGGAACCATAGGGGGCGATAAGGTGGGACCGTCTAACTTC.

The CDR3 DNA is TGCGCCAGCAGCTTAGAGGGTGCGGCCTACAATGAGCAGTTCTTC. Amino acids: CASSLEGAAYNEQFF. The chain has TRBV5-1 and TRBJ2-1; D might be TRBD2 (5 bases). Germline V gene data show CDR1 as SGHRS and CDR2 as YFSETQ. Trimming removed 2 bases at V and 2 bases at J, with 11 bases between. The CDR3 spans 15 residues.

Only a few counts were recorded for this clone. The chain joins TRBV7-2 to TRBJ2-2; tentatively, D is TRBD1 (5 bases). CDR1 and CDR2 from the germline V gene are SGHTA and FQGNSA. Trimming removed 1 base from V and 0 bases from J, with 9 bases in between. The CDR3 totals 16 residues. The DNA for the CDR3 is TGTGCCAGCAGCTTAGGGGGCCCGCCGAACACCGGGGAGCTGTTTTTT. As protein: CASSLGGPPNTGELFF. The variable domain in full, completed from reference TRBV7-2 and TRBJ2-2, reads GAGVSQSPSNKVTEKGKDVELRCDPISGHTALYWYRQSLGQGLEFLIYFQGNSAPDKSGLPSDRFSAERTGGSVSTLTIQRTQQEDSAVYLCASSLGGPPNTGELFFGEGSRLTVL.

The CDR3 loop is CASTKRAGSKNIQYF. The CDR3 coding sequence is TGTGCCAGCACCAAACGGGCAGGGTCAAAAAACATTCAGTACTTC. V is TRBV2 and J is TRBJ2-4; the D gene is possibly TRBD1 (5 bases). Trimming cost V 7 bases and J 4 bases, with 17 bases left between them. Germline assignment: CDR1 SNHLY and CDR2 FYNNEI. This CDR3 is built from 15 residues.

This clone appeared once. The V and J genes are TRBV5-4 and TRBJ1-1, with 8 bases that match TRBD1. The germline gives CDR1 SGHNT, CDR2 YYREEE (reference sequence). Germline trimming cut 0 bases from V and 6 bases from J; bases unmatched to any gene: 4. The CDR3 spans 14 residues. CDR3 residues: CASSLVDRGSEAFF. DNA of the CDR3: TGTGCCAGCAGCTTGGTTGACAGGGGTTCTGAAGCTTTCTTT.

This clone has a single count. V usage is TRBV19 and J usage is TRBJ2-3, with unresolved D. Germline assignment: CDR1 LNHDA and CDR2 SQIVND (reference sequence). Trimming removed 3 bases at V and 1 base at J, with 14 bases between. The CDR3 is 16 residues long. CDR3 protein: CASSIVRGYGTDTQYF. CDR3 coding DNA: TGTGCCAGTAGTATCGTGAGAGGTTACGGCACAGATACGCAGTATTTT.

V is TRBV7-2 and J is TRBJ2-3; a weak D match, TRBD2 (6 bases). The V gene lost 3 bases and the J gene lost 8 bases, with 9 bases spanning the gap. The V gene's germline CDR1 is SGHTA and CDR2 FQGNSA. CDR3 length: 12 amino acids. CDR3 loop: CASSLDYGTQYF. CDR3 DNA: TGTGCCAGCAGCTTGGACTATGGTACGCAGTATTTT.